Sequencing of this TCR beta chain was carried out in a study of CD8 T cells in ankylosing spondylitis. Study-level points and caveats: Characteristic of ankylosing spondylitis blood, it appeared, was a TCR beta motif comprising roughly eight highly homologous variants. In ankylosing spondylitis patients, matched synovial fluid reportedly showed significant enrichment of disease-linked clones.

This CDR3 comprises 13 residues. Trimming took off 8 bases at V and 7 bases at J, with 18 bases between the two ends. Libraries of TCR beta came from quantitative 5'-RACE with molecular barcodes. TCRdb analysed the 5' RACE reads with MiXCR anew, one entry per CDR3 protein. Counted here are 450,000 to 550,000 distinct CDR3 sequences, 5.3% occurring once; the ten biggest clones make up under 4.5%. Concerning this clonotype: Its antigen is unidentified.

The clonotype comes from a male donor with ankylosing spondylitis. The specimen was blood, either unsorted or a sorted T cell fraction (not recorded which). This rearrangement joins TRBV5-3 to TRBJ2-5, with D uncertain. TRBV5-3 is an ORF for which the function is uncertain. The CDR3 here is CARSPGSLWTQYF. Written as DNA, the CDR3 is TGTGCCAGGAGCCCCGGGTCCCTCTGGACCCAGTACTTC.